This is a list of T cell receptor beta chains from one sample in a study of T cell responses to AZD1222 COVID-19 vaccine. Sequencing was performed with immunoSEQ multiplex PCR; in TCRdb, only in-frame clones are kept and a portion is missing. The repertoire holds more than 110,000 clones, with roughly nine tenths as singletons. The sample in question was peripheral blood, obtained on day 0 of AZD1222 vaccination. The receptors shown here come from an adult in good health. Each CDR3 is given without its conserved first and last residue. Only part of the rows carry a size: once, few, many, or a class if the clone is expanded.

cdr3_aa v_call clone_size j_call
ASSPSTEAF TRBV18 . TRBJ1-1
ASSQVPQLLYEQY TRBV3-1/TRBV3-2 . TRBJ2-7
ASSPTGNYGYT TRBV6-5 few TRBJ1-2
ASRNTGPTEAF TRBV28 . TRBJ1-1
AWSVPGAGSMSNQPQH TRBV30 . TRBJ1-5
ASSTSGGREQF TRBV2 . TRBJ2-1
ASSLVGASSYEQY TRBV5-5 . TRBJ2-7
ASSTDSFAYEQY TRBV19 once TRBJ2-7
ASSSSTGGSGNTIY TRBV5-1 few TRBJ1-3
ASSSPDSAYEQY TRBV7-9 . TRBJ2-7
ASSYTTGLTY TRBV6-2/TRBV6-3 . TRBJ2-7
SVAGTATGELF TRBV29-1 . TRBJ2-2
ASSLISGTGTDTQY TRBV5-8 . TRBJ2-3
ASTPVNMNTEAF TRBV6-5 . TRBJ1-1
ASSRVDRGGTEAF TRBV19 . TRBJ1-1
ASSPQPGTVEAF TRBV7-2 . TRBJ1-1
ASSQERSGVGYGYT TRBV4-2 . TRBJ1-2
ASSDGTGLGEQF TRBV2 . TRBJ2-1
ATLRGGWQETQY TRBV28 . TRBJ2-5
ASREDTRLTSNQPQH TRBV21-1 once TRBJ1-5
ASSPRERLGETQY TRBV27 . TRBJ2-5
ASSISSTGGFPITGELF TRBV19 . TRBJ2-2